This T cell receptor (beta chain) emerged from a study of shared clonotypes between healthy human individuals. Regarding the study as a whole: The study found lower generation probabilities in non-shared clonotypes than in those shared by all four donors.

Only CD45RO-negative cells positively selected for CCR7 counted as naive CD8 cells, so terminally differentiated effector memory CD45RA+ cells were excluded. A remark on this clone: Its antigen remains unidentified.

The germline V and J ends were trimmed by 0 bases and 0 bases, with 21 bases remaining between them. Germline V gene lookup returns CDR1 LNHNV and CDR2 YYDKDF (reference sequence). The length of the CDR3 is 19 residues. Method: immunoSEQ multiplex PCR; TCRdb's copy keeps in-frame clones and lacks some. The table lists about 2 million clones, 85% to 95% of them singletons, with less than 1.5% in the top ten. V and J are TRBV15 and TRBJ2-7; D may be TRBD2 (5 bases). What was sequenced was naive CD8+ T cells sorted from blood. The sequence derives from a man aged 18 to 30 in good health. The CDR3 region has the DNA TGTGCCACCAGCAGAGATCACCTTACGGACTGGCTTAGCTCCTACGAGCAGTACTTC. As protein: CATSRDHLTDWLSSYEQYF.